A single sample gave rise to the 17 T cell receptor beta chains below, sequenced in a study of blood T cell repertoires in COVID-19 (dated by TCRdb to 2018 to 2020). The library relied on the immunoSEQ multiplex PCR assay. The immuneACCESS repertoire file appears here via TCRdb, limited to in-frame rearrangements. These files lack a portion of the clones; in checked studies, under half of the deficit traces to unresolved V genes, and the cause of the others is not known. The sample table shows some 17,000 clones, and approximately 80% are seen once. The ten largest clones add up to around 16% of the sample. Material: peripheral blood. These receptors were obtained from a man between 65 and 85 years old with COVID-19, enrolled during active disease.

V and J are TRBV6-1 and TRBJ2-1; 7 bases are shared with TRBD1. CDR1 is MNHNS, CDR2 SASEGT, per germline. The CDR3 covers 17 residues. Trimming removed 3 bases from V and 0 bases from J; junction bases left unmatched: 8. The CDR3 sequence: CASSEVYYRGSYNEQFF. The CDR3, as DNA: TGTGCCAGCAGTGAGGTTTACTACAGGGGCTCCTACAATGAGCAGTTCTTC.

This clone was counted a few times. This chain joins TRBV18 and TRBJ2-2; 7 bases map to TRBD1. With 4 bases clipped from V and 4 bases from J, the junction kept 6 bases outside the gene matches. This CDR3 spans 15 amino acids. The germline CDR1 and CDR2 sequences are KGHSH and LQKENI. In DNA, the CDR3 is TGTGCCAGCTCACTGCAGGGGGATGGCACCGGGGAGCTGTTTTTT. It encodes CASSLQGDGTGELFF.

The rearrangement links TRBV19 to TRBJ2-1; 11 bases line up with TRBD1. The CDR3 totals 16 residues. From germline, CDR1 is LNHDA and CDR2 SQIVND (reference sequence). V was pared by 9 bases and J by 7 bases, with 14 bases of the junction left unmatched. DNA of the CDR3: TGTGCCAGCGCCTTCTACGGGACAGGGGGGACAAATGAGCAGTTCTTC. It encodes CASAFYGTGGTNEQFF. The variable domain in full, completed from reference TRBV19 and TRBJ2-1, reads DGGITQSPKYLFRKEGQNVTLSCEQNLNHDAMYWYRQDPGQGLRLIYYSQIVNDFQKGDIAEGYSVSREKKESFPLTVTSAQKNPTAFYLCASAFYGTGGTNEQFFGPGTRLTVL.

V is TRBV11-2 and J is TRBJ2-2, with 7 bases identical to TRBD1. Germline CDR1 reads SGHAT; CDR2 reads FQNNGV. J was trimmed by 9 bases and V by 4 bases; bases with no gene match: 8. This CDR3 spans 14 amino acids. The DNA for the CDR3 is TGTGCCAGCAGCTCCTTACAGGGGAAATGGGAGCTGTTTTTT. Its protein is CASSSLQGKWELFF.

By sample share, this clone is medium-sized. The chain links TRBV29-1 to TRBJ1-4, with a weak D call TRBD1 (5 bases). Trimming pared 1 base from V and 8 bases from J, leaving 11 bases between. The germline CDR1 and CDR2 sequences are SQVTM and ANQGSEA. The CDR3 loop spans 13 amino acids. The chain's CDR3 is CSVEAGGNEKLFF. The CDR3 DNA follows: TGCAGCGTTGAAGCGGGGGGGAACGAAAAACTGTTTTTT.

This clone was seen just once. The chain links TRBV15 to TRBJ2-5; D may be TRBD2 (6 bases). V lost 1 base and J lost 2, with 11 bases in between. This CDR3 region has 15 residues. From germline, CDR1 is LNHNV and CDR2 YYDKDF (reference sequence). CDR3 in amino acids: CATSRGGVAQETQYF. For the CDR3, the DNA is TGTGCCACCAGCAGAGGGGGGGTGGCTCAAGAGACCCAGTACTTC.

The chain couples TRBV19 to TRBJ2-7, with D possibly being TRBD2 (5 bases). Germline values: CDR1 LNHDA, CDR2 SQIVND (reference sequence). CDR3 size: 14 residues. Between the trimmed V and J ends, which lost 3 bases and 5 bases, there was a span of 14 bases. In DNA, the CDR3 is TGTGCCAGTAGTATTTCCGGGATTGGCGACGAGCAGTACTTC. Encoded protein: CASSISGIGDEQYF. The full variable domain, rest sourced from reference TRBV19 and TRBJ2-7, is DGGITQSPKYLFRKEGQNVTLSCEQNLNHDAMYWYRQDPGQGLRLIYYSQIVNDFQKGDIAEGYSVSREKKESFPLTVTSAQKNPTAFYLCASSISGIGDEQYFGPGTRLTVT.

A single count supports this clone. The chain couples TRBV12-3 or TRBV12-4 to TRBJ2-7, with unresolved D. The CDR3 is made up of 12 amino acids. V was clipped by 2 bases and J by 3 bases, with 5 bases between them. The CDR3 region is CASSLILYEQYF. The CDR3 DNA follows: TGTGCCAGCAGTTTAATTCTCTACGAGCAGTACTTC.

This clone was observed a few times. V gene TRBV19 combines with J gene TRBJ1-2; possibly TRBD1 for D (5 bases). The CDR3 totals 13 residues. The germline gives CDR1 LNHDA, CDR2 SQIVND (reference sequence). V gave up 3 bases and J gave up 4 bases, with 9 bases separating them. The CDR3 protein is CASSMAGFYGYTF. The CDR3 DNA sequence: TGTGCCAGTAGTATGGCAGGGTTCTATGGCTACACCTTC.

The V gene is TRBV29-1, the J gene TRBJ1-2; D unclear. Germline V gene sequence: CDR1 SQVTM, CDR2 ANQGSEA. V was shortened by 0 bases and J by 6 bases, with 11 bases between the two germline ends. This CDR3 has 13 residues. CDR3 sequence reads: CSVEDPRNHGYTF. Written as DNA, the CDR3 is TGCAGCGTTGAAGATCCTAGAAACCATGGCTACACCTTC.

This chain uses TRBV6-2 or TRBV6-3 with TRBJ2-2, with 8 bases identical to TRBD1. This CDR3 has 13 amino acids. After removal of 5 bases from V and 7 bases from J, the junction contained 3 bases not matched to a gene. Germline CDR1 and CDR2: MNHEY and SVGEGT. The chain's CDR3 is CASSPGGVGELFF. DNA for the CDR3: TGTGCCAGCAGTCCAGGGGGCGTCGGGGAGCTGTTTTTT.

The chain joins TRBV18 to TRBJ2-5; 10 positions match TRBD2. V was clipped by 4 bases and J by 4 bases; unmatched bases: 9. The CDR3 totals 16 residues. Per germline, CDR1 KGHSH and CDR2 LQKENI. CDR3 loop: CASSLGSSGSRETQYF. The DNA of the CDR3 is TGTGCCAGCTCACTCGGCTCTAGCGGGAGTAGAGAGACCCAGTACTTC.

The gene calls are TRBV19 and TRBJ1-6; 9 nucleotides line up with TRBD1. V lost 3 bases to trimming and J lost 7 bases; unmatched junction nucleotides: 4. CDR1 and CDR2 from the germline V gene are LNHDA and SQIVND (reference sequence). The CDR3 covers 15 residues. The CDR3 coding sequence is TGTGCCAGTAGTATCGGGGACAGGGTCAATTCACCCCTCCACTTT. It encodes CASSIGDRVNSPLHF.

The chain joins TRBV11-2 to TRBJ1-1, with 7 bases identical to TRBD1. The germline CDR1 and CDR2 sequences are SGHAT and FQNNGV. This CDR3 is built from 16 residues. V trimming: 5 bases; J trimming: 0 bases; junction bases outside the gene matches: 9. In nucleotides, the CDR3 is TGTGCCAGCAGCGAGGGGGCAGGGTCTATGAACACTGAAGCTTTCTTT. Its protein product is CASSEGAGSMNTEAFF.

The rearrangement joins TRBV19 to TRBJ2-1; 8 positions match TRBD2. The CDR3 has 16 amino acids. J gave up 9 bases and V 3 bases, and 13 bases lay outside the gene matches. Germline CDR1 and CDR2: LNHDA and SQIVND (reference sequence). CDR3 nucleotide sequence: TGTGCCAGTAGTATGATCTACGGGAGGGCCTTAAGTGAGCAGTTCTTC. Its protein is CASSMIYGRALSEQFF.

The CDR3 DNA sequence: TGTGCCTGGGCCACCTCGGGGACAGGGTTCGGGCAGTACTTC. Its translation is CAWATSGTGFGQYF. The V gene is TRBV30, the J gene TRBJ2-7; 9 bases are shared with TRBD1. Germline V gene lookup returns CDR1 GTSNPN and CDR2 SVGIG (reference sequence). The V and J ends lost 5 bases and 9 bases, in that order; junction bases with no gene match: 14. The CDR3 loop spans 14 amino acids.

The chain combines TRBV5-1 with TRBJ1-1; tentative D call: TRBD1 (6 bases). The CDR3 consists of 15 residues. The V end was cut by 0 bases, the J end by 5 bases, with 14 bases between. CDR1 and CDR2 from the germline V gene are SGHRS and YFSETQ. Here the CDR3 DNA reads TGCGCCAGCAGCTTGGCCGTGGGGGCGAGGACTGAAGCTTTCTTT. Amino acid sequence: CASSLAVGARTEAFF.